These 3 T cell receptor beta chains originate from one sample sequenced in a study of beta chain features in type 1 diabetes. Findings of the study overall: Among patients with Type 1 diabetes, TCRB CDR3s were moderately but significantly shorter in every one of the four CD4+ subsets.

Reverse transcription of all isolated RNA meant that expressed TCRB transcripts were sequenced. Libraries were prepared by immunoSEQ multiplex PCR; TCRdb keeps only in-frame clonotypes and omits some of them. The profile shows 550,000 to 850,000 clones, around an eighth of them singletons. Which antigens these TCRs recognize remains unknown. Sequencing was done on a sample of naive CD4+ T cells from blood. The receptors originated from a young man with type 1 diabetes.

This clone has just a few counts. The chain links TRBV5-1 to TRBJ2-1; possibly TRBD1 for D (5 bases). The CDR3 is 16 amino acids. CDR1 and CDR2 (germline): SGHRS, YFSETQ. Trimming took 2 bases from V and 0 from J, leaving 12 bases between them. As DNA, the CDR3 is TGCGCCAGCAGCTTACGACAGCAACTCTCCTACAATGAGCAGTTCTTC. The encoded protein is CASSLRQQLSYNEQFF. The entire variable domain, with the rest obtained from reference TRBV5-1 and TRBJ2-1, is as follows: KAGVTQTPRYLIKTRGQQVTLSCSPISGHRSVSWYQQTPGQGLQFLFEYFSETQRNKGNFPGRFSGRQFSNSRSEMNVSTLELGDSALYLCASSLRQQLSYNEQFFGPGTRLTVL.

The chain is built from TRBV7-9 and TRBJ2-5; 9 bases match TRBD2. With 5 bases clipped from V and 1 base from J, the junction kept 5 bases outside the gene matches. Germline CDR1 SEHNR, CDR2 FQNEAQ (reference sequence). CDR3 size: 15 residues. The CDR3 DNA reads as TGTGCCAGCAGCCCCCGGACTAGCGCCCAAGAGACCCAGTACTTC. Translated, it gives CASSPRTSAQETQYF. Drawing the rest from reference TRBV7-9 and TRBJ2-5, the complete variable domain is DTGVSQNPRHKITKRGQNVTFRCDPISEHNRLYWYRQTLGQGPEFLTYFQNEAQLEKSRLLSDRFSAERPKGSFSTLEIQRTEQGDSAMYLCASSPRTSAQETQYFGPGTRLLVL.

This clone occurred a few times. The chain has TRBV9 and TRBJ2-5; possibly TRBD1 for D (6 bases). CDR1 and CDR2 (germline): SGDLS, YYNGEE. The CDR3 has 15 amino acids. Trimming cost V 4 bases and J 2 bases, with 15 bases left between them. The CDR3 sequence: CASSPQQGLQETQYF. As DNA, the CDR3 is TGTGCCAGCAGCCCCCAACAGGGATTACAAGAGACCCAGTACTTC.